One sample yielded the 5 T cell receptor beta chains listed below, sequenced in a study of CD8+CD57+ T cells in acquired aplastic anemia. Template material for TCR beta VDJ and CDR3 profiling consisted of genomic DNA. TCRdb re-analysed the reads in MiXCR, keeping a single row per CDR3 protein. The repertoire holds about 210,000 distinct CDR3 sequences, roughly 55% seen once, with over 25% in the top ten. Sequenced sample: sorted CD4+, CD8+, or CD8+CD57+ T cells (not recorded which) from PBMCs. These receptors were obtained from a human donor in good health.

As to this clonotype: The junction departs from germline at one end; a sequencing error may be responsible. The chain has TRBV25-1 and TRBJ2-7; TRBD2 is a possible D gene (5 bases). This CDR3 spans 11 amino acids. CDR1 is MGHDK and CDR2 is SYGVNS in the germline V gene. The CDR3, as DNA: TGTGCCAGCAGTTTCGGAGGAGTCGGCTCTTTC. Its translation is CASSFGGVGSF.

Here the CDR3 reads CASSMGLGRSYEQYF. CDR3 nucleotide sequence: TGTGCCAGTAGTATGGGACTAGGCCGATCCTACGAGCAGTACTTC. The rearrangement uses TRBV19 and TRBJ2-7, with TRBD2 matching 8 bases. Germline V gives CDR1 LNHDA, CDR2 SQIVND (reference sequence). The V gene end was trimmed by 3 bases and the J gene end by 1 base; junction bases not matched to a gene: 5. CDR3 length: 15 amino acids.

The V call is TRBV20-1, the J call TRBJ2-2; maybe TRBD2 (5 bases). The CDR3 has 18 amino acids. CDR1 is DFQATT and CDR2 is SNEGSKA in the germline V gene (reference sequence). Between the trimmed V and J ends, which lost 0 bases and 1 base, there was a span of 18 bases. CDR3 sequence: CSARDQEGTAGNTGELFF. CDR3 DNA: TGCAGTGCTAGAGACCAAGAGGGAACAGCCGGGAACACCGGGGAGCTGTTTTTT.

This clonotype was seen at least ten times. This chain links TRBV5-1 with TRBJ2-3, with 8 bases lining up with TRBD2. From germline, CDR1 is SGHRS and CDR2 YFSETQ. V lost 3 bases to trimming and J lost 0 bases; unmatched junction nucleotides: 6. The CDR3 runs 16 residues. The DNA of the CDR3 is TGCGCCAGCAGCTGGGAGACTAGCGCTAGCACAGATACGCAGTATTTT. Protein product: CASSWETSASTDTQYF.

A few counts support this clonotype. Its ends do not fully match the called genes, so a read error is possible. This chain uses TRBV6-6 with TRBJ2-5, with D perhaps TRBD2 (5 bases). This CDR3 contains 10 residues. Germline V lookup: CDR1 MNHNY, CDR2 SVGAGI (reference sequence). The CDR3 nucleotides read TGTGCCAGCAGGCCGTCGGGGATTTCATTC. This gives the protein CASRPSGISF.